This is a list of T cell receptor beta chains from one sample in a study of radiotherapy plus CTLA-4 blockade in lung cancer. The repertoire was sequenced with immunoSEQ multiplex PCR; TCRdb's copy has only in-frame clones and lacks some. This repertoire shows approximately 83,000 clones, roughly 79% found once; its top ten account for less than 4%. Sample: peripheral blood, taken from a patient treated with radiotherapy plus ipilimumab. Receptors originate from a human donor with non-small cell lung cancer who had a partial response to radiotherapy plus ipilimumab. Some clones in this sample may be carry-over from other donors' samples. Both conserved end residues are part of each CDR3. A D gene is named only where the DNA matches it firmly. Expanded clones get a size class; other rows say once, few or many, or leave the size out.

j_gene,abundance,d_gene,v_gene,CDR3aa,CDR3nt
TRBJ1-2,-,TRBD1,TRBV19,CASSTGTGGHYGYTF,TGTGCCAGTAGCACCGGGACAGGGGGTCACTATGGCTACACCTTC
TRBJ1-6,-,-,TRBV6-6,CASSYERGNSPLHF,TGTGCCAGCAGTTACGAGAGGGGGAATTCACCCCTCCACTTT
TRBJ2-2,-,-,TRBV5-5,CASSRSVRLSNTGELFF,TGTGCCAGCAGCCGCTCTGTGAGGTTATCGAACACCGGGGAGCTGTTTTTT
TRBJ1-3,-,-,TRBV28,CASETGGNTIYF,TGTGCCAGCGAAACAGGGGGAAACACCATATATTTT
TRBJ1-1,once,-,TRBV7-2,CASSWALNTEAFF,TGTGCCAGCAGCTGGGCCCTGAACACTGAAGCTTTCTTT
TRBJ2-5,-,TRBD2,TRBV15,CATSREAGGSETQYF,TGTGCCACCAGCAGGGAGGCGGGAGGGTCGGAGACCCAGTACTTC
TRBJ1-5,-,-,TRBV6-5,CASTDGGYQPQHF,TGTGCCAGCACCGACGGGGGGTATCAGCCCCAGCATTTT
TRBJ2-3,-,TRBD2,TRBV7-9,CASSRGGNIDTQYF,TGTGCCAGCAGTCGGGGGGGGAATATAGATACGCAGTATTTT
TRBJ2-5,-,-,TRBV2,CASSALTAQETQYF,TGTGCCAGCAGCGCTCTGACAGCGCAAGAGACCCAGTACTTC
TRBJ1-1,-,TRBD1,TRBV29-1,CSIDRGNMNTEAFF,TGCAGCATCGACAGGGGAAACATGAACACTGAAGCTTTCTTT
TRBJ2-7,-,TRBD1,TRBV14,CASSQKQGKAYEQYF,TGTGCCAGCAGCCAAAAACAGGGGAAGGCCTACGAGCAGTACTTC
TRBJ2-7,once,-,TRBV10-3,CAISVGGSSNEQYF,TGTGCCATCAGTGTAGGTGGGAGTTCAAACGAGCAGTACTTC
TRBJ2-2,-,-,TRBV15,CATSRDLLQGVTGELFF,TGTGCCACCAGCAGAGATCTTTTGCAGGGTGTCACCGGGGAGCTGTTTTTT
TRBJ2-7,-,-,TRBV20-1,CSALGGREQYF,TGCAGTGCCCTGGGGGGGCGCGAGCAGTACTTC
TRBJ1-5,few,-,TRBV30,CAWSGTGNQPQHF,TGTGCCTGGAGTGGAACAGGTAATCAGCCCCAGCATTTT
TRBJ1-5,-,-,TRBV6-5,CASSAPPRGNQPQHF,TGTGCCAGCAGTGCTCCCCCCAGGGGAAACCAGCCCCAGCATTTT
TRBJ2-7,-,-,TRBV11-3,CASSFGGTRSYEQYF,TGTGCCAGCAGCTTCGGGGGGACACGGTCCTACGAGCAGTACTTC
TRBJ1-2,-,-,TRBV7-2,CASSLVGLANYGYTF,TGTGCCAGCAGCTTAGTTGGGCTTGCTAACTATGGCTACACCTTC
TRBJ2-1,-,TRBD2,TRBV11-2,CASGVHRTSGGEEQFF,TGTGCCAGCGGCGTACATAGGACTAGCGGGGGGGAGGAGCAGTTCTTC
TRBJ2-3,-,-,TRBV5-6,CASSFKLEILIGDTQYF,TGTGCCAGCAGCTTTAAACTAGAGATTTTAATTGGAGATACGCAGTATTTT
TRBJ2-5,few,TRBD2,TRBV19,CASRGHGLAGEETQYF,TGTGCCAGTAGGGGACATGGACTAGCGGGAGAAGAGACCCAGTACTTC
TRBJ2-6,-,-,TRBV9,CASSVGPEAGANVLTF,TGTGCCAGCAGCGTAGGCCCCGAGGCCGGGGCCAACGTCCTGACTTTC
TRBJ2-6,-,-,TRBV30,CAWSIDSGANVLTF,TGTGCCTGGAGCATAGATTCTGGGGCCAACGTCCTGACTTTC
TRBJ1-5,-,-,TRBV6-5,CASRRTALRNQPQHF,TGTGCCAGCAGACGAACAGCTCTCCGAAATCAGCCCCAGCATTTT
TRBJ1-1,few,-,TRBV2,CASTNTGQNTEAFF,TGTGCCAGCACCAATACGGGACAGAACACTGAAGCTTTCTTT
TRBJ1-4,-,TRBD1,TRBV28,CASSSGQDEKLFF,TGTGCCAGCAGTTCCGGACAGGATGAAAAACTGTTTTTT
TRBJ1-1,few,-,TRBV10-3,CAISGGTMNTEAFF,TGTGCCATCAGTGGGGGGACAATGAACACTGAAGCTTTCTTT
TRBJ1-2,-,TRBD1,TRBV27,CASRQGNYGYTF,TGTGCCAGTAGACAGGGGAACTATGGCTACACCTTC
TRBJ2-7,-,TRBD1,TRBV6-5,CASNLGQGSSYEQYF,TGTGCCAGCAACTTGGGACAGGGAAGCTCCTACGAGCAGTACTTC
TRBJ1-3,-,TRBD1,TRBV19,CASSTATGPGGNTIYF,TGTGCCAGTAGTACAGCGACAGGGCCGGGCGGAAACACCATATATTTT
TRBJ2-1,-,-,TRBV7-3,CASSLGRGSNEQFF,TGTGCCAGCAGCTTAGGTCGGGGGAGCAATGAGCAGTTCTTC